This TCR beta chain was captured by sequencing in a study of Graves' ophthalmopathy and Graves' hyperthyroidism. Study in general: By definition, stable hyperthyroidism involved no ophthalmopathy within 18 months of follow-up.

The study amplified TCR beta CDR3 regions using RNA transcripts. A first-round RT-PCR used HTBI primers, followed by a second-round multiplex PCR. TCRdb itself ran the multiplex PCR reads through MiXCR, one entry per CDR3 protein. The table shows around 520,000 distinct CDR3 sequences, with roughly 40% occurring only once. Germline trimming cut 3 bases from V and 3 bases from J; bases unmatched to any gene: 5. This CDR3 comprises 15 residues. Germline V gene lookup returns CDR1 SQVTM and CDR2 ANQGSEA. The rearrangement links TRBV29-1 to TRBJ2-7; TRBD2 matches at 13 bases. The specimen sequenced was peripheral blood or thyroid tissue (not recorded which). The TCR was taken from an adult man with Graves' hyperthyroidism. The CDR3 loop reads CSVEPGLAGLYEQYF. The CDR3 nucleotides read TGCAGCGTTGAGCCGGGACTAGCGGGACTCTACGAGCAGTACTTC.